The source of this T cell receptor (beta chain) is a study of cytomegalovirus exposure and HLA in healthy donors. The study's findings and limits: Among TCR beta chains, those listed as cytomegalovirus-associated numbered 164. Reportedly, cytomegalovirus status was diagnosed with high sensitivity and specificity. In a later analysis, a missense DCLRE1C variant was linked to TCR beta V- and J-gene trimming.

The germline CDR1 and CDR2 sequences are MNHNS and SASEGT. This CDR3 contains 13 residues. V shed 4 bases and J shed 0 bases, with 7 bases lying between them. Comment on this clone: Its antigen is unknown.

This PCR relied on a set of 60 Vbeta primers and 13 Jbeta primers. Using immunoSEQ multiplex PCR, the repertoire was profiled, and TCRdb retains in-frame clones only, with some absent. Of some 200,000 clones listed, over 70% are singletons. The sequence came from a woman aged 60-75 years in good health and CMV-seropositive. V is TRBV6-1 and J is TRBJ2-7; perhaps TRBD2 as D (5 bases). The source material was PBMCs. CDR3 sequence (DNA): TGTGCCAGCAGTGTGGAGGTCTCCTACGAGCAGTACTTC. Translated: CASSVEVSYEQYF.